A selection of T cell receptor beta chains follows, all from one sample in a study of T cell responses to AZD1222 COVID-19 vaccine. TCRdb's table, derived via immunoSEQ multiplex PCR, lists solely in-frame clones and lacks some. The data hold 130,000 to 150,000 clones, with roughly 89% observed a single time. The material was peripheral blood, obtained on day 0 of AZD1222 vaccination. The receptors originated from an adult in good health. Each CDR3 is given with its conserved first and last residue. The D gene is left open where the match is weak. Size tells how often a clone was seen (once, few, many) or the class of an expanded clone, and some rows leave it out.

D gene	clone size	V gene	J gene	CDR3 protein
NA	NA	TRBV27	TRBJ1-6	CASSLGQGISPLHF
NA	NA	TRBV7-3	TRBJ2-2	CASSLSPTGTNTGELFF
NA	once	TRBV11-2	TRBJ1-2	CASSFDSYGYTF
TRBD2	NA	TRBV5-1	TRBJ2-2	CASSAAGSLTGELFF
TRBD2	NA	TRBV11-2	TRBJ2-2	CASSGTSGSYTGELFF
TRBD1	NA	TRBV18	TRBJ2-1	CASSPGQGPNEQFF
NA	once	TRBV5-4	TRBJ2-3	CASSGEIGGKDTQYF
TRBD2	NA	TRBV5-6	TRBJ2-4	CASSEGLAVAKNIQYF
NA	NA	TRBV6-5	TRBJ2-2	CASVSGTGELFF
TRBD1	NA	TRBV2	TRBJ1-1	CASRSRTGTNTEAFF
NA	once	TRBV30	TRBJ1-6	CAWSLPPWSGRNSPLHF
NA	NA	TRBV6-1	TRBJ1-5	CASSETAAQWPQHF
NA	NA	TRBV27	TRBJ2-3	CASSWADTDTQYF
TRBD2	NA	TRBV14	TRBJ2-7	CASSRTLAGTYYEQYF
TRBD1	NA	TRBV7-3	TRBJ2-2	CASSRQGLGAGELFF
TRBD1	NA	TRBV6-5	TRBJ1-1	CASSYSGQGMTEAFF
TRBD1	NA	TRBV10-2	TRBJ1-2	CASSPTGASYGYTF
NA	NA	TRBV6-5	TRBJ1-5	CASRGDSNQPQHF
TRBD1	NA	TRBV6-5	TRBJ1-5	CASSLGQHNQPQHF
NA	NA	TRBV7-2	TRBJ1-6	CASSSPTGGVASPLHF
NA	few	TRBV30	TRBJ1-4	CAWSHDEKLFF
NA	NA	TRBV6-5	TRBJ2-7	CASSYSALNYEQYF
TRBD1	once	TRBV5-1	TRBJ1-2	CASSPPEDRGGYTF
NA	NA	TRBV4-1	TRBJ2-7	CASSQDGLASSYEQYF
TRBD1	NA	TRBV3-1/TRBV3-2	TRBJ1-3	CASSRNRGRGNTIYF
NA	NA	TRBV24-1	TRBJ2-2	CATSDLRTTGELFF
NA	NA	TRBV5-4	TRBJ1-1	CASSLVRGRAFF
NA	NA	TRBV15	TRBJ1-2	CATSRSLGGVYGYTF
TRBD2	NA	TRBV28	TRBJ2-7	CASSLLVQRENEQYF
NA	NA	TRBV4-1	TRBJ1-4	CASSHPSRASPPRGLFF
NA	NA	TRBV2	TRBJ1-3	CASRSLSSGNTIYF
TRBD1	NA	TRBV2	TRBJ1-2	CASRSRDRGYGYTF
NA	NA	TRBV19	TRBJ1-5	CASSLSGNSNQPQHF
NA	NA	TRBV5-5	TRBJ2-2	CASSFGIGTRQGGGELFF
NA	NA	TRBV2	TRBJ2-7	CAITRARSYEQYF
NA	once	TRBV5-5	TRBJ2-1	CASSFSVNEQFF
NA	NA	TRBV7-9	TRBJ1-6	CASRSGSYNSPLHF
TRBD1	NA	TRBV5-1	TRBJ1-6	CASSLKGTGKYNSPLHF